A single sample gave rise to the 30 T cell receptor beta chains below, sequenced in a study of T cell changes during pregnancy in multiple sclerosis. Only in-frame clones appear in the TCRdb table, and some are missing; sequencing was by immunoSEQ multiplex PCR. The table shows about 59,000 clones, with more than 85% occurring only once. The sample was peripheral blood, taken in the third trimester of pregnancy. These receptors were taken from a female donor in good health, enrolled as a control in a pregnancy study.

The chain couples TRBV19 to TRBJ2-2, with a tentative D call TRBD1 (6 bases). The CDR3 runs to 15 residues. The germline gives CDR1 LNHDA, CDR2 SQIVND (reference sequence). V was shortened by 5 bases and J by 5 bases, with 15 bases between the two germline ends. CDR3 in amino acids: CASSVETGRTGELFF. The CDR3 bases are TGTGCCAGTAGTGTTGAGACAGGTCGGACCGGGGAGCTGTTTTTT.

The chain uses TRBV2 and TRBJ1-4; TRBD1 matches 7 bases. This CDR3 spans 13 amino acids. Trimming took 10 bases from V and 8 from J; bases not matched to a gene: 10. Germline V CDR1 and CDR2: SNHLY, FYNNEI. In nucleotides, the CDR3 is TGTGCCACTAATAGAGGGGGCGGAGAAAAACTGTTTTTT. This codes for CATNRGGGEKLFF.

The chain recombines TRBV7-6 with TRBJ2-7; TRBD1 might be the D (5 bases). V was cut by 0 bases and J by 5 bases, with 8 bases left in between. Germline CDR1 is SGHVS and CDR2 is FNYEAQ. This CDR3 spans 13 amino acids. The CDR3 nucleotides read TGTGCCAGCAGCTTAGCCCCAGGGAACGAGCAGTACTTC. Translation: CASSLAPGNEQYF.

The chain combines TRBV5-5 with TRBJ1-2; D is unclear. The germline gives CDR1 SGHKS, CDR2 YYEKEE (reference sequence). V was clipped by 4 bases and J by 4 bases, with 8 bases between them. The CDR3 consists of 12 residues. In DNA form, the CDR3 reads TGTGCCAGCAGCGCCGGACTCTATGGCTACACCTTC. It specifies CASSAGLYGYTF.

The chain is built from TRBV11-2 and TRBJ2-7; tentative D call: TRBD1 (5 bases). Trimming took off 1 base at V and 2 bases at J, with 6 bases between the two ends. This CDR3 is built from 13 residues. CDR1 SGHAT and CDR2 FQNNGV come from the germline V gene. Written as DNA, the CDR3 is TGTGCCAGCAGCTTAGGACAGACCTACGAGCAGTACTTC. As protein: CASSLGQTYEQYF.

The chain has TRBV5-4 and TRBJ1-1, with 8 bases lining up with TRBD1. CDR3 size: 16 residues. The germline V gene has CDR1 SGHNT and CDR2 YYREEE (reference sequence). The ends lost 3 bases at V and 0 bases at J; junction bases unmatched: 7. The CDR3 protein is CASSSRMGQVNTEAFF. CDR3 sequence (DNA): TGTGCCAGCAGCTCACGTATGGGACAGGTGAACACTGAAGCTTTCTTT.

The rearrangement links TRBV18 to TRBJ1-1, with a tentative D call TRBD1 (5 bases). Germline CDR1 and CDR2: KGHSH and LQKENI. The CDR3 runs to 14 residues. Trimming removed 2 bases at V and 7 bases at J, with 14 bases between. CDR3 in DNA: TGTGCCAGCTCACCAAGATCAGGGCGCGGTGAAGCTTTCTTT. As protein: CASSPRSGRGEAFF.

The chain has TRBV9 and TRBJ1-1; 9 bases match TRBD1. V trimming: 4 bases; J trimming: 4 bases; junction bases outside the gene matches: 5. Germline assignment: CDR1 SGDLS and CDR2 YYNGEE. The CDR3 runs 14 residues. CDR3 DNA sequence: TGTGCCAGCAGCTTACAGGGGGCCTTCACTGAAGCTTTCTTT. This gives the protein CASSLQGAFTEAFF.

J is TRBJ1-1 and V is TRBV4-3; 8 bases fit TRBD1. The CDR3 is 14 amino acids. With V trimmed by 0 bases and J by 11 bases, 8 bases remained unmatched. Looked up from germline, CDR1 is LGHNA and CDR2 is YSLEER. The CDR3 bases are TGCGCCAGCAGCCAAGATCGCAGGGGGCTGGGGGCTTTCTTT. Its protein product is CASSQDRRGLGAFF.

J is TRBJ2-2 and V is TRBV5-6; perhaps TRBD2 as D (6 bases). Trimming stripped 0 bases from V and 14 bases from J, with 20 bases between. This CDR3 comprises 15 residues. The germline V gene has CDR1 SGHDT and CDR2 YYEEEE. The CDR3: CASSLAGGLAQGLFF. CDR3 nucleotides: TGTGCCAGCAGCTTGGCCGGGGGACTGGCCCAAGGACTGTTTTTT.

The V and J genes are TRBV4-1 and TRBJ2-1, with TRBD2 matching 7 bases. Looked up from germline, CDR1 is MGHRA and CDR2 is YSYEKL. The CDR3 contains 16 residues. The ends lost 1 base at V and 4 bases at J; junction bases unmatched: 7. CDR3 sequence reads: CASSQGDYRSYNEQFF. The CDR3 DNA follows: TGCGCCAGCAGCCAAGGGGACTATAGATCTTACAATGAGCAGTTCTTC.

The rearrangement joins TRBV5-4 to TRBJ1-5; 7 positions agree with TRBD1. Germline CDR1 SGHNT, CDR2 YYREEE (reference sequence). Trimming at V came to 0 bases and at J to 4 bases, leaving 4 bases not matched to a gene. This CDR3 region has 15 residues. The CDR3 region is CASSLGQGVNQPQHF. In DNA, the CDR3 is TGTGCCAGCAGCTTGGGGCAGGGGGTTAATCAGCCCCAGCATTTT.

This chain connects TRBV7-9 to TRBJ2-5; D might be TRBD1 (5 bases). Germline CDR1 and CDR2: SEHNR and FQNEAQ (reference sequence). V shed 2 bases and J shed 2 bases, with 15 bases lying between them. The CDR3 is 16 amino acids. This chain's CDR3 is CASSLFKQVYQETQYF. The CDR3 nucleotides read TGTGCCAGCAGCTTATTTAAACAGGTCTATCAAGAGACCCAGTACTTC.

The chain joins TRBV2 to TRBJ2-2, with a tentative D call TRBD1 (6 bases). Germline V lookup: CDR1 SNHLY, CDR2 FYNNEI. The CDR3 loop spans 14 amino acids. Trimming stripped 4 bases from V and 0 bases from J, with 6 bases between. CDR3 sequence (DNA): TGTGCCAGCAGTGGGACAGCGAACACCGGGGAGCTGTTTTTT. This sequence encodes CASSGTANTGELFF.

This sequence joins TRBV11-3 and TRBJ2-3; D uncertain. Germline values: CDR1 SGHNT, CDR2 YENEEA. V was trimmed by 1 base and J by 5 bases, leaving 7 bases between them. CDR3 length: 13 residues. CDR3 coding DNA: TGTGCCAGCAGCTTAGCTTACGGAGATACGCAGTATTTT. Amino acid sequence: CASSLAYGDTQYF.

V gene TRBV10-3 combines with J gene TRBJ2-3; 7 nucleotides line up with TRBD2. Germline V gives CDR1 ENHRY, CDR2 SYGVKD. V lost 4 bases and J lost 2; bases outside the gene matches: 6. There are 15 residues in the CDR3. The CDR3 reads CAISVQAGPTDTQYF. For the CDR3, the DNA is TGTGCCATCAGTGTTCAAGCGGGACCCACAGATACGCAGTATTTT.

The chain joins TRBV4-3 to TRBJ1-2; a weak D match, TRBD1 (5 bases). V lost 0 bases and J 1 base, leaving 9 bases between the germline ends. The CDR3 has 15 amino acids. Germline CDR1 LGHNA, CDR2 YSLEER. CDR3 protein: CASSQETVINYGYTF. The CDR3, as DNA: TGCGCCAGCAGCCAAGAGACAGTAATTAACTATGGCTACACCTTC.

The chain couples TRBV7-3 to TRBJ1-5; 7 bases agree with TRBD1. The CDR3 contains 15 residues. Per the germline V gene, CDR1 is SGHTA and CDR2 is FQGTGA. With V trimmed by 6 bases and J by 3 bases, 8 bases remained unmatched. The CDR3 reads CASSPSGTVNQPQHF. For the CDR3, the DNA is TGTGCCAGCAGTCCTTCCGGGACAGTCAATCAGCCCCAGCATTTT. Full variable domain (missing parts from reference TRBV7-3 and TRBJ1-5): GAGVSQTPSNKVTEKGKYVELRCDPISGHTALYWYRQSLGQGPEFLIYFQGTGAADDSGLPNDRFFAVRPEGSVSTLKIQRTERGDSAVYLCASSPSGTVNQPQHFGDGTRLSIL.

The rearrangement links TRBV7-9 to TRBJ2-2, with TRBD2 matching over 10 bases. V shed 5 bases, J shed 1 base, and the junction held 4 bases outside the gene matches. The CDR3 runs to 16 residues. The V gene's germline CDR1 is SEHNR and CDR2 FQNEAQ (reference sequence). CDR3 nucleotide sequence: TGTGCCAGCAGCCTTACTAGCGGGGTGAACACCGGGGAGCTGTTTTTT. Translating gives CASSLTSGVNTGELFF.

This sequence joins TRBV15 and TRBJ2-2; tentatively, D is TRBD2 (7 bases). Deletions cut 6 bases from V and 6 bases from J, with 17 bases between. Germline V gene data show CDR1 as LNHNV and CDR2 as YYDKDF (reference sequence). CDR3 length: 15 residues. The CDR3 loop is CATRGGGGVAGELFF. The CDR3 nucleotides read TGTGCCACCAGAGGGGGGGGTGGGGTCGCCGGGGAGCTGTTTTTT.

The V call is TRBV6-5, the J call TRBJ1-4; a weak D match, TRBD1 (6 bases). This CDR3 contains 15 residues. CDR1 MNHEY and CDR2 SVGAGI come from the germline V gene. Trimming shortened V by 6 bases and J by 5 bases, and 16 bases separated the two germline ends. CDR3: CASSPETGQNEKLFF. The CDR3 nucleotides read TGTGCCAGCAGCCCCGAGACAGGTCAGAATGAAAAACTGTTTTTT.

Only a few counts were recorded for this clone. The chain combines TRBV19 with TRBJ1-2; D unclear. Germline-derived CDR1 and CDR2 are LNHDA and SQIVND (reference sequence). This CDR3 region has 13 residues. Trimming removed 3 bases from V and 8 bases from J, with 13 bases in between. CDR3 coding DNA: TGTGCCAGTAGTATCCCCCCCTTACAGGGCTACACCTTC. This gives the protein CASSIPPLQGYTF.

The chain recombines TRBV9 with TRBJ2-1; D perhaps matches TRBD2 (6 bases). The CDR3 has 15 residues. Germline V gene lookup returns CDR1 SGDLS and CDR2 YYNGEE. Trimming removed 4 bases from V and 6 bases from J, with 17 bases in between. The DNA of the CDR3 is TGTGCCAGCAGCCCCACTTTAGCGGCCCCCAATGAGCAGTTCTTC. This gives the protein CASSPTLAAPNEQFF.

A few counts support this clone. Here the CDR3 reads CASSPQTASTEQYF. CDR3 sequence (DNA): TGTGCCAGCAGCCCCCAGACTGCCTCTACCGAGCAGTACTTC. This chain connects TRBV7-2 to TRBJ2-7; D is uncertain. CDR3 length: 14 residues. Germline V lookup: CDR1 SGHTA, CDR2 FQGNSA. Between the trimmed V and J ends, which lost 5 bases and 6 bases, there was a span of 17 bases. Full variable domain (outside the CDR3, taken from reference TRBV7-2 and TRBJ2-7): GAGVSQSPSNKVTEKGKDVELRCDPISGHTALYWYRQSLGQGLEFLIYFQGNSAPDKSGLPSDRFSAERTGGSVSTLTIQRTQQEDSAVYLCASSPQTASTEQYFGPGTRLTVT.

The J gene is TRBJ1-2, the V gene TRBV7-2; possible D gene TRBD1, 5 bases. The CDR3 is 14 residues long. V lost 2 bases, J lost 5 bases, and 12 bases lay in between. Looked up from germline, CDR1 is SGHTA and CDR2 is FQGNSA. CDR3 loop: CASSLRGGEYGYTF. The CDR3 nucleotides read TGTGCCAGCAGCTTACGGGGGGGGGAGTATGGCTACACCTTC.

The chain uses TRBV18 and TRBJ2-2; a weak D match, TRBD1 (5 bases). Trimming left V 3 bases short and J 2 bases short, with 10 bases between. In germline, CDR1 is KGHSH, CDR2 LQKENI. The CDR3 loop spans 15 amino acids. CDR3 nucleotides: TGTGCCAGCTCACCTGGGGCAGTCAACACCGGGGAGCTGTTTTTT. Its protein is CASSPGAVNTGELFF.

This chain joins TRBV6-1 and TRBJ1-1, with D unclear. V was cut by 6 bases and J by 4 bases, with 12 bases left in between. Per the germline V gene, CDR1 is MNHNS and CDR2 is SASEGT. The CDR3 loop spans 13 amino acids. In DNA, the CDR3 is TGTGCCAGCAGCGATGCCAGAGGCACTGAAGCTTTCTTT. Protein: CASSDARGTEAFF.

This CDR3 reads CASSSRDSLGGYTF. The CDR3, as DNA: TGTGCCAGCAGCTCCCGGGACAGTCTGGGTGGCTACACCTTC. The chain carries TRBV7-2 and TRBJ1-2; TRBD1 matches at 7 bases. CDR3 size: 14 residues. V lost 4 bases and J lost 7; bases outside the gene matches: 9. Per germline, CDR1 SGHTA and CDR2 FQGNSA.

The J gene is TRBJ2-7, the V gene TRBV5-4, with 9 bases lining up with TRBD1. The CDR3 totals 17 residues. With V trimmed by 5 bases and J by 2 bases, 14 bases remained unmatched. Germline CDR1 and CDR2: SGHNT and YYREEE (reference sequence). DNA for the CDR3: TGTGCCAGCAGTTCTTCCCTCAGACAGGGGGTTACCTACGAGCAGTACTTC. Its protein product is CASSSSLRQGVTYEQYF. The full variable domain, in which reference TRBV5-4 and TRBJ2-7 provide the parts outside the CDR3, is ETGVTQSPTHLIKTRGQQVTLRCSSQSGHNTVSWYQQALGQGPQFIFQYYREEENGRGNFPPRFSGLQFPNYSSELNVNALELDDSALYLCASSSSLRQGVTYEQYFGPGTRLTVT.

The chain is built from TRBV7-2 and TRBJ1-2; D is undetermined. The CDR3 runs to 17 residues. Germline CDR1 SGHTA, CDR2 FQGNSA. Trimming shortened V by 2 bases and J by 6 bases, and 22 bases separated the two germline ends. The CDR3 bases are TGTGCCAGCAGCTTATCGGCTCGGTTTGACATCATAAATGGCTACACCTTC. Translated, it gives CASSLSARFDIINGYTF.